The TCR beta chain under discussion was sequenced for a study of CD8+ T cells in alopecia areata. Study-wide findings and caveats: More clonal than normal scalp was lesional scalp, particularly alopecia totalis/universalis.

From alopecia areata patients, lesional scalp punch biopsies and peripheral blood were collected. V was clipped by 0 bases and J by 2 bases, with 11 bases between them. Germline V lookup: CDR1 GTSNPN, CDR2 SVGIG (reference sequence). The CDR3 spans 15 residues. RNA was isolated and reverse transcribed to cDNA, the sequencing template. Libraries were prepared by immunoSEQ multiplex PCR; TCRdb keeps only in-frame clonotypes and omits some of them. This table holds roughly 180,000 clones, roughly 60% found once. A remark on this clone: Its target is not known.

The rearrangement links TRBV30 to TRBJ2-4, with D unresolved. The sample in question was CD4+ T cells sorted from blood, obtained at week 0. The source of this sequence is a human donor with alopecia areata. CDR3 sequence reads: CAWSVSPWSKNIQYF. The CDR3, as DNA: TGTGCCTGGAGTGTATCCCCCTGGTCCAAAAACATTCAGTACTTC.